The T cell receptor (beta chain) under discussion was sequenced for a study of T cell responses to AZD1222 COVID-19 vaccine. The study, taken as a whole, reports: The donor group comprised mostly white British people and more females; the analysis possibly underestimated clonal diversity. Among spike-specific TCRs, nearly half reportedly target unmutated variant regions. Among those given AZD1222, only five or six were seropositive at baseline.

Analysis merged second doses at about 4 or about 12 weeks. The V end was cut by 5 bases, the J end by 3 bases, with 16 bases between. Germline V gene lookup returns CDR1 SGHNT and CDR2 YENEEA. CDR3 length: 15 residues. Details on this clone: Its antigen is not identified.

Clones were sequenced by immunoSEQ multiplex PCR, and TCRdb holds only the in-frame ones, with some missing. The sample holds under 85,000 clones, approximately 90% seen once. This receptor was taken from an adult who received the AZD1222 COVID-19 vaccine. This specimen consisted of peripheral blood, obtained 28 days after the second AZD1222 dose. The rearrangement links TRBV11-3 to TRBJ1-2, with D tentatively TRBD1 (5 bases). DNA for the CDR3: TGTGCCAGCAGCCCTAGTCAGGGACGAGACTATGGCTACACCTTC. Residues: CASSPSQGRDYGYTF.